These 8 T cell receptor beta chains were all obtained from the same sample, sequenced in a study of cytomegalovirus exposure and HLA in healthy donors (dated by TCRdb to 2015 to 2018). Libraries were built with the immunoSEQ multiplex PCR assay. The multiplex PCR relied on a mix of 60 forward primers for TCR Vbeta segments and 13 reverse primers for TCR Jbeta segments. TCRdb obtained this table from immuneACCESS and retained in-frame rearrangements with V and J assigned. These tables miss some clones; where compared with another copy, unresolved V genes account for less than half of the shortfall, and the remainder is unexplained. The sample table records 130,000 or so clones; around 82% of these occur just once. Of the sample, approximately 1.2% falls within the top ten clones. Sequencing was performed on PBMCs. These receptors all come from a man aged 45 to 65 in good health and CMV-seronegative.

This clone was observed a few times. The J gene is TRBJ2-6, the V gene TRBV29-1, with a possible D match to TRBD2 (6 bases). This CDR3 spans 17 amino acids. Germline loops: CDR1 SQVTM, CDR2 ANQGSEA. Trimming pared 1 base from V and 1 base from J, leaving 14 bases between. The CDR3 region has the DNA TGCAGCGTTGAAGTCGGAGGGAGTATTTCTGGGGCCAACGTCCTGACTTTC. Residues: CSVEVGGSISGANVLTF.

The chain has TRBV29-1 and TRBJ1-5; 7 bases are shared with TRBD1. With 4 bases clipped from V and 2 bases from J, the junction kept 2 bases outside the gene matches. This CDR3 has 13 residues. Germline values: CDR1 SQVTM, CDR2 ANQGSEA. Here the CDR3 DNA reads TGCAGCGTTGGACAGGGAGGCAATCAGCCCCAGCATTTT. Its protein is CSVGQGGNQPQHF. Variable domain in full (rest from reference TRBV29-1 and TRBJ1-5): SAVISQKPSRDICQRGTSLTIQCQVDSQVTMMFWYRQQPGQSLTLIATANQGSEATYESGFVIDKFPISRPNLTFSTLTVSNMSPEDSSIYLCSVGQGGNQPQHFGDGTRLSIL.

The V call is TRBV7-8, the J call TRBJ2-7, with a possible D match to TRBD1 (5 bases). There are 13 residues in the CDR3. V lost 5 bases, J lost 3 bases, and 11 bases lay in between. The germline CDR1 and CDR2 sequences are SGHVS and FQNEAQ. Here the CDR3 reads CASSLTEYYEQYF. CDR3 sequence (DNA): TGTGCCAGCAGCCTGACAGAATACTACGAGCAGTACTTC.

The chain carries TRBV18 and TRBJ1-1; maybe TRBD1 (5 bases). There are 14 residues in the CDR3. CDR1 and CDR2 (germline): KGHSH, LQKENI. V lost 5 bases and J lost 2, with 12 bases in between. CDR3 sequence (DNA): TGTGCCAGCTCAGCGACAGTCCCTAACACTGAAGCTTTCTTT. It specifies CASSATVPNTEAFF.

This clone appeared a single time. This chain uses TRBV25-1 with TRBJ1-1; tentatively, D is TRBD1 (6 bases). The CDR3 loop spans 15 amino acids. V shed 3 bases and J shed 2 bases, with 13 bases lying between them. Germline CDR1 and CDR2: MGHDK and SYGVNS. CDR3 in amino acids: CASSDWTADNTEAFF. The CDR3 coding sequence is TGTGCCAGCAGTGATTGGACAGCCGATAACACTGAAGCTTTCTTT.

The chain uses TRBV4-1 and TRBJ2-2; TRBD2 matches at 9 bases. Germline CDR1 MGHRA, CDR2 YSYEKL. J lost 3 bases, V lost 5 bases, and 4 bases had no gene match. The CDR3 loop spans 15 amino acids. CDR3 bases: TGCGCCAGCAGCAAAATAGCGGGAGACACCGGGGAGCTGTTTTTT. As protein: CASSKIAGDTGELFF.

The CDR3 region has the DNA TGTGCCTGGGAGATAGCCGGGACAAACGCGTTCTTT. It encodes CAWEIAGTNAFF. The chain links TRBV30 to TRBJ1-1; perhaps TRBD1 as D (6 bases). The CDR3 is made up of 12 amino acids. Germline lookup yields CDR1 GTSNPN and CDR2 SVGIG (reference sequence). V lost 5 bases to trimming and J lost 14 bases, with 21 bases between them. The whole variable domain, remainder taken from reference TRBV30 and TRBJ1-1, is SQTIHQWPATLVQPVGSPLSLECTVEGTSNPNLYWYRQAAGRGLQLLFYSVGIGQISSEVPQNLSASRPQDRQFILSSKKLLLSDSGFYLCAWEIAGTNAFFGQGTRLTVV.

The CDR3 loop is CASSFEGAKNEQFF. The CDR3 DNA reads TGTGCCAGCAGCTTCGAGGGGGCAAAAAATGAGCAGTTCTTC. The chain carries TRBV7-8 and TRBJ2-1; 7 nucleotides line up with TRBD1. Germline lookup yields CDR1 SGHVS and CDR2 FQNEAQ. The CDR3 is 14 amino acids. J gave up 7 bases and V 3 bases, and 6 bases lay outside the gene matches.